The 17 T cell receptor beta chains reported below all come from one sample, sequenced in a study of patients and donors after allogeneic stem cell transplantation. TCRdb independently ran MiXCR on the RT-PCR reads; one entry per CDR3 protein. Here the sample spans under 95,000 distinct CDR3 sequences, 4% to 5% being singletons. The sample was blood, either unsorted or a sorted T cell fraction (not recorded which). The receptors originated from a human donor who was either an allogeneic HSCT recipient or a stem cell or donor lymphocyte infusion donor (not recorded which). It is not recorded whose cells these are; they may come from a transplant donor.

This clonotype was picked up many times. CDR3 sequence reads: CSAKGSNNSPLHF. The CDR3 DNA sequence: TGCAGTGCTAAAGGATCCAATAATTCACCCCTCCACTTT. V gene TRBV20-1 combines with J gene TRBJ1-6; D is unclear. Germline CDR1 and CDR2: DFQATT and SNEGSKA (reference sequence). CDR3 size: 13 residues. Trimming pared 4 bases from V and 5 bases from J, leaving 9 bases between.

CDR3: CASSLGSAKMNTEAFF. As DNA, the CDR3 is TGTGCCAGCAGCTTAGGGTCAGCTAAAATGAACACTGAAGCTTTCTTT. This sequence joins TRBV7-9 and TRBJ1-1; D unresolved. The CDR3 extends over 16 amino acids. Germline CDR1 and CDR2: SEHNR and FQNEAQ (reference sequence). Trimming pared 1 base from V and 0 bases from J, leaving 12 bases between.

This clonotype was found many times. The chain combines TRBV7-8 with TRBJ1-3; D uncertain. V was trimmed by 2 bases and J by 5 bases, leaving 4 bases between them. This CDR3 comprises 12 residues. Germline V CDR1 and CDR2: SGHVS, FQNEAQ. The CDR3 DNA sequence: TGTGCCAGCAGCTTATCAAGAAACACCATATATTTT. Its translation is CASSLSRNTIYF.

This clonotype has ten or more counts. J is TRBJ2-2 and V is TRBV11-2, with 12 nucleotides matching TRBD2. Trimming removed 1 base from V and 2 bases from J; junction bases left unmatched: 11. The CDR3 is 20 residues long. CDR1 and CDR2 from the germline V gene are SGHAT and FQNNGV. CDR3 sequence (DNA): TGTGCCAGCAGCTTAGTCCGTACTAGCGGGGGGACTTACAACACCGGGGAGCTGTTTTTT. Translated: CASSLVRTSGGTYNTGELFF. Based on the CDR3 plus reference TRBV11-2 and TRBJ2-2, the full variable domain is EAGVAQSPRYKIIEKRQSVAFWCNPISGHATLYWYQQILGQGPKLLIQFQNNGVVDDSQLPKDRFSAERLKGVDSTLKIQPAKLEDSAVYLCASSLVRTSGGTYNTGELFFGEGSRLTVL.

This clonotype occurred many times. V gene TRBV7-3 combines with J gene TRBJ2-1; 8 bases are shared with TRBD2. After removal of 2 bases from V and 4 bases from J, the junction contained 4 bases not matched to a gene. Germline V gives CDR1 SGHTA, CDR2 FQGTGA. CDR3 length: 15 amino acids. CDR3: CASSLGLADYNEQFF. The CDR3 coding sequence is TGTGCCAGCAGCTTAGGACTAGCCGATTACAATGAGCAGTTCTTC.

The V call is TRBV20-1, the J call TRBJ1-6, with no clear D. The V and J ends lost 5 bases and 7 bases respectively, with 15 bases between them. Per germline, CDR1 DFQATT and CDR2 SNEGSKA (reference sequence). This CDR3 contains 14 residues. CDR3 in amino acids: CSAPKEGKNSPLHF. In nucleotides, the CDR3 is TGCAGTGCTCCAAAGGAAGGGAAAAATTCACCCCTCCACTTT.

Many counts were recorded for this clonotype. The V and J genes are TRBV5-1 and TRBJ2-1, with TRBD2 as a possible D gene (5 bases). V was pared by 6 bases and J by 0 bases, with 13 bases between. This CDR3 has 15 residues. The germline V gene has CDR1 SGHRS and CDR2 YFSETQ. CDR3 sequence reads: CASKTMGSSYNEQFF. The CDR3 coding sequence is TGCGCCAGCAAGACCATGGGGAGCTCCTACAATGAGCAGTTCTTC. The entire variable domain, with the rest obtained from reference TRBV5-1 and TRBJ2-1, is as follows: KAGVTQTPRYLIKTRGQQVTLSCSPISGHRSVSWYQQTPGQGLQFLFEYFSETQRNKGNFPGRFSGRQFSNSRSEMNVSTLELGDSALYLCASKTMGSSYNEQFFGPGTRLTVL.

The sample holds many counts of this clonotype. This chain links TRBV29-1 with TRBJ1-1, with D possibly being TRBD1 (5 bases). CDR1 and CDR2 (germline): SQVTM, ANQGSEA. The CDR3 spans 12 residues. V dropped 6 bases and J dropped 9 bases, with 17 bases sitting between them. The DNA of the CDR3 is TGCAGCGTCCATGGGGACGGAGGGAAAGCTTTCTTT. It specifies CSVHGDGGKAFF.

The chain carries TRBV7-6 and TRBJ1-2, with D unresolved. V lost 1 base, J lost 4 bases, and 10 bases lay in between. CDR3 length: 14 amino acids. The germline V gene encodes CDR1 SGHVS and CDR2 FNYEAQ. In DNA, the CDR3 is TGTGCCAGCAGCTTAGACGTGGATAGCTATGGCTACACCTTC. Translated: CASSLDVDSYGYTF. The whole variable domain, remainder taken from reference TRBV7-6 and TRBJ1-2, is GAGVSQSPRYKVTKRGQDVALRCDPISGHVSLYWYRQALGQGPEFLTYFNYEAQQDKSGLPNDRFSAERPEGSISTLTIQRTEQRDSAMYRCASSLDVDSYGYTFGSGTRLTVV.

J is TRBJ2-3 and V is TRBV4-2; 8 bases align to TRBD2. The germline gives CDR1 LGHNA, CDR2 YNFKEQ. The junction had 7 bases not matched to a gene; V was cut back by 4 bases and J by 4 bases. The CDR3 runs to 15 residues. As DNA, the CDR3 is TGTGCCAGCAGCCCAGAGCGGGGGAGGCCAGATACGCAGTATTTT. This encodes CASSPERGRPDTQYF.

This clonotype was found many times. The CDR3: CASSQDVQTSYNSPLHF. CDR3 in DNA: TGTGCCAGCAGCCAAGATGTCCAGACGTCCTATAATTCACCCCTCCACTTT. The J gene is TRBJ1-6, the V gene TRBV4-2; D not resolved. The germline V gene has CDR1 LGHNA and CDR2 YNFKEQ. Deletions cut 0 bases from V and 1 base from J, with 10 bases between. The CDR3 consists of 17 residues.

This clonotype appeared a few times. The rearrangement joins TRBV19 to TRBJ2-2; 8 nucleotides line up with TRBD2. The CDR3 length is 17 residues. V shed 5 bases and J 2 bases; nucleotides not matched to a gene: 10. Germline V gene sequence: CDR1 LNHDA, CDR2 SQIVND (reference sequence). The CDR3 DNA is TGTGCCAGTAGTCTCCGGGCGGGAGGCCCCAACACCGGGGAGCTGTTTTTT. This translates into CASSLRAGGPNTGELFF. Full variable domain (outside the CDR3, taken from reference TRBV19 and TRBJ2-2): DGGITQSPKYLFRKEGQNVTLSCEQNLNHDAMYWYRQDPGQGLRLIYYSQIVNDFQKGDIAEGYSVSREKKESFPLTVTSAQKNPTAFYLCASSLRAGGPNTGELFFGEGSRLTVL.

This clonotype was observed many times. The chain links TRBV19 to TRBJ1-5, with D perhaps TRBD1 (6 bases). Trimming removed 5 bases at V and 1 base at J, with 12 bases between. The CDR3 has 15 amino acids. CDR1 and CDR2 from the germline V gene are LNHDA and SQIVND (reference sequence). This CDR3 reads CASSGYGTSNQPQHF. In DNA form, the CDR3 reads TGTGCCAGTAGTGGGTATGGGACAAGCAATCAGCCCCAGCATTTT.

This clonotype was counted many times. The chain joins TRBV5-6 to TRBJ2-2, with D hard to call. The CDR3 has 16 amino acids. Germline V gene lookup returns CDR1 SGHDT and CDR2 YYEEEE. V lost 4 bases and J 0 bases, leaving 13 bases between the germline ends. CDR3 bases: TGTGCCAGCAGCCCCCAACTGGGAACGAACACCGGGGAGCTGTTTTTT. Its protein product is CASSPQLGTNTGELFF.

This clonotype was observed at least ten times. The J gene is TRBJ2-6, the V gene TRBV6-1; D is uncertain. Looked up from germline, CDR1 is MNHNS and CDR2 is SASEGT. The CDR3 totals 13 residues. Trimming removed 6 bases from V and 2 bases from J, with 5 bases in between. The CDR3: CASRAAGANVLTF. The CDR3 DNA follows: TGTGCCAGCAGGGCAGCTGGGGCCAACGTCCTGACTTTC.

This clonotype was counted many times. The rearrangement links TRBV9 to TRBJ2-1; maybe TRBD1 (5 bases). The CDR3 contains 15 residues. V lost 0 bases, J lost 2 bases, and 9 bases lay in between. Germline CDR1 and CDR2: SGDLS and YYNGEE. CDR3 sequence reads: CASSVGRQTYNEQFF. The CDR3 DNA reads TGTGCCAGCAGCGTAGGAAGACAGACCTACAATGAGCAGTTCTTC.

Comments on this clonotype: The conserved closing phenylalanine or tryptophan is absent in this CDR3, likely reflecting a read error. The V call is TRBV11-2, the J call TRBJ1-2, with a possible D match to TRBD1 (6 bases). Germline CDR1 and CDR2: SGHAT and FQNNGV. The CDR3 has 15 amino acids. V lost 0 bases and J lost 4, with 12 bases in between. The CDR3 DNA sequence: TGTGCCAGCAGCTTAGAACCAGGGGCCAGCTATGGCTACACCCTC. This translates into CASSLEPGASYGYTL.